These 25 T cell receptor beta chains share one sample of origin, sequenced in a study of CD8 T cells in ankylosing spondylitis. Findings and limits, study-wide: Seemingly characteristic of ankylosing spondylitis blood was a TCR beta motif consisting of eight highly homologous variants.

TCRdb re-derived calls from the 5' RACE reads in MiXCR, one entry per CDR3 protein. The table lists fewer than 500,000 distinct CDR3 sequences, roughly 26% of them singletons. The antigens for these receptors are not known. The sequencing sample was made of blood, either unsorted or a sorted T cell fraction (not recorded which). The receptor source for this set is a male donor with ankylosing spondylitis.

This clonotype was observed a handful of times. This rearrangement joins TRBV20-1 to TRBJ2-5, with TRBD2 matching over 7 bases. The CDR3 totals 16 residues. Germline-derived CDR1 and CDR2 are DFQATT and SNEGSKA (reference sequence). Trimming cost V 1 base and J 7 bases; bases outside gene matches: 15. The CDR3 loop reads CSARAMTDGDYTTQYF. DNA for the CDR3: TGCAGTGCTAGAGCCATGACAGATGGGGACTATACGACCCAGTACTTC.

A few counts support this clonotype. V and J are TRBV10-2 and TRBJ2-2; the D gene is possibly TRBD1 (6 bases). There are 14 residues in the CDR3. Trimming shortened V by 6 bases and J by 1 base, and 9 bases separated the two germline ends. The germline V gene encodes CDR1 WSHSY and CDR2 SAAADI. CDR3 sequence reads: CASRMTGNTGELFF. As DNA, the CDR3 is TGCGCCAGCAGGATGACAGGGAACACCGGGGAGCTGTTTTTT.

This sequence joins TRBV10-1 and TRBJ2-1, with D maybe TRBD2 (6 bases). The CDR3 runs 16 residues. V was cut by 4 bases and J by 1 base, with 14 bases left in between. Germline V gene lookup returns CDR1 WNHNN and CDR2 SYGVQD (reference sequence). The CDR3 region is CASSGVGGVSYNEQFF. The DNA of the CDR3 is TGCGCCAGCAGTGGTGTCGGGGGAGTATCCTACAATGAGCAGTTCTTC.

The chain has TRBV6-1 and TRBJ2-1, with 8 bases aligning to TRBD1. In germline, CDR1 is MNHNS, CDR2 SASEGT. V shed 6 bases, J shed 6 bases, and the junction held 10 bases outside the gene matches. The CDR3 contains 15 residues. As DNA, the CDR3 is TGTGCCAGCAGGACCAGGGGGCGACCGGGCAATGAGCAGTTCTTC. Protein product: CASRTRGRPGNEQFF.

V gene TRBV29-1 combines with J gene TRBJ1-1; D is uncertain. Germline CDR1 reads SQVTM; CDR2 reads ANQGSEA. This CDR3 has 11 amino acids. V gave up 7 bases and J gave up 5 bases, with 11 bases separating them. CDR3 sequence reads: CSAHSNTEAFF. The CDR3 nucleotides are TGCAGCGCCCATTCGAATACTGAAGCTTTCTTT.

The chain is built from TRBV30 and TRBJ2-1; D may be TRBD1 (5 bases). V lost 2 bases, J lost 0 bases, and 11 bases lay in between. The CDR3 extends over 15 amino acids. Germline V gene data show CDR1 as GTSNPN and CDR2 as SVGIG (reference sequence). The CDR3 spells CAWSLKGFSYNEQFF. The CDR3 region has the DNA TGTGCCTGGAGTCTAAAGGGGTTCTCCTACAATGAGCAGTTCTTC.

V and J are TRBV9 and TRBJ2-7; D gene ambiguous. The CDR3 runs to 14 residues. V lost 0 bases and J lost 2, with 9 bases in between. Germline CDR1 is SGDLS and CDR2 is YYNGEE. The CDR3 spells CASSVDPRPYEQYF. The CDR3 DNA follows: TGTGCCAGCAGCGTAGATCCCAGGCCCTACGAGCAGTACTTC.

This chain's CDR3 is CAGGTLSYEQYF. The CDR3 DNA follows: TGTGCCGGAGGGACCCTCTCCTACGAGCAGTACTTC. The V gene is TRBV2, the J gene TRBJ2-7; perhaps TRBD2 as D (6 bases). Germline V gene data show CDR1 as SNHLY and CDR2 as FYNNEI. Trimming pared 11 bases from V and 0 bases from J, leaving 11 bases between. CDR3 length: 12 residues. Based on the CDR3 plus reference TRBV2 and TRBJ2-7, the full variable domain is EPEVTQTPSHQVTQMGQEVILRCVPISNHLYFYWYRQILGQKVEFLVSFYNNEISEKSEIFDDQFSVERPDGSNFTLKIRSTKLEDSAMYFCAGGTLSYEQYFGPGTRLTVT.

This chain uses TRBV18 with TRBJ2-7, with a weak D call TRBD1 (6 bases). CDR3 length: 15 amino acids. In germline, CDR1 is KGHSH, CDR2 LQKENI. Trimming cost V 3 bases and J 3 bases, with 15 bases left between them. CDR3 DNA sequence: TGTGCCAGCTCACCGTTCGGGACAAGTAACTACGAGCAGTACTTC. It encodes CASSPFGTSNYEQYF. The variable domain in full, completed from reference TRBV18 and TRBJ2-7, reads NAGVMQNPRHLVRRRGQEARLRCSPMKGHSHVYWYRQLPEEGLKFMVYLQKENIIDESGMPKERFSAEFPKEGPSILRIQQVVRGDSAAYFCASSPFGTSNYEQYFGPGTRLTVT.

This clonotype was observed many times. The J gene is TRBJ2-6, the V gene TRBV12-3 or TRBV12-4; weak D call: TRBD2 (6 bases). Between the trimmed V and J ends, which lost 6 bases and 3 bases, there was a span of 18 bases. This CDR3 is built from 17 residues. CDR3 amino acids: CASRYRDWAVGANVLTF. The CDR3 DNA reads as TGTGCCAGCAGGTACCGGGACTGGGCGGTTGGGGCCAACGTCCTGACTTTC.

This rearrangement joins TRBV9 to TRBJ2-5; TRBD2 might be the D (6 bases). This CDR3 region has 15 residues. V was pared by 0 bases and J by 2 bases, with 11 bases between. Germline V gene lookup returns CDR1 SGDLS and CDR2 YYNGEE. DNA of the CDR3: TGTGCCAGCAGCGTAGCGGCGGGATTGCAAGAGACCCAGTACTTC. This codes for CASSVAAGLQETQYF.

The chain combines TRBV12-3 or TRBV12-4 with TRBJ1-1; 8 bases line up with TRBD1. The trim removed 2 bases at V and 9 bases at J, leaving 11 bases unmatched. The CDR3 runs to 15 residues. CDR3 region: CASSLLGNRGAQAFF. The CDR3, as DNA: TGTGCCAGCAGTTTATTAGGGAACAGGGGGGCCCAAGCTTTCTTT.

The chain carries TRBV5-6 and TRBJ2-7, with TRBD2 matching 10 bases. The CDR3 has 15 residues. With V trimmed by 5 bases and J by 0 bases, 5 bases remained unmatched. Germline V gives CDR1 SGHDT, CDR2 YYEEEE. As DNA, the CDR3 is TGTGCCAGCAGTTCCACTAGCGGGAACTCCTACGAGCAGTACGTC. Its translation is CASSSTSGNSYEQYV.

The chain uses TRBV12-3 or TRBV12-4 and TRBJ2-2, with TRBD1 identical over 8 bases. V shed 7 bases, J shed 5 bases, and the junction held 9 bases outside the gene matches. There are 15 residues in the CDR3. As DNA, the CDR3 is TGTGCCAGCACTCCCAGCAGGGGGCTGACCGGGGAGCTGTTTTTT. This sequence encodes CASTPSRGLTGELFF.

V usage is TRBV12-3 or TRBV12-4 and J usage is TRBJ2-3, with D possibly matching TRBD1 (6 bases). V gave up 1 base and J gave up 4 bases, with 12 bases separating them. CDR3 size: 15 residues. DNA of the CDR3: TGTGCCAGCAGTTTAGAGCCCCCAGGGGCAGATACGCAGTATTTT. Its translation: CASSLEPPGADTQYF.

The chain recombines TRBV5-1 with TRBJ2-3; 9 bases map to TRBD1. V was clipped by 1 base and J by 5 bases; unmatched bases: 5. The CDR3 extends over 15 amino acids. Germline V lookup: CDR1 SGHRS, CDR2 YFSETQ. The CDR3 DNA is TGCGCCAGCAGCTTGTGGGGACAGGGTCAAGATACGCAGTATTTT. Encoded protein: CASSLWGQGQDTQYF.

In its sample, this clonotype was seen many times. Here the CDR3 reads CSVDSGMTDTQYF. The CDR3 coding sequence is TGCAGCGTTGACTCGGGGATGACAGATACGCAGTATTTT. The rearrangement links TRBV29-1 to TRBJ2-3; weak D call: TRBD2 (5 bases). Trimming removed 3 bases from V and 3 bases from J, with 10 bases in between. The CDR3 consists of 13 residues. The germline CDR1 and CDR2 sequences are SQVTM and ANQGSEA.

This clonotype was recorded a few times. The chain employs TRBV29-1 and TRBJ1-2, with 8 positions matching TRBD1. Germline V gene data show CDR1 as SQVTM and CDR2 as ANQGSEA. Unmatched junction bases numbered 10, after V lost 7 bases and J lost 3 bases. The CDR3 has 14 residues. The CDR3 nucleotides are TGCAGCGCCCCCGGGGGACAGGAACACTATGGCTACACCTTC. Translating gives CSAPGGQEHYGYTF. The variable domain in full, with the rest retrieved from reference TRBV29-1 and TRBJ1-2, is SAVISQKPSRDICQRGTSLTIQCQVDSQVTMMFWYRQQPGQSLTLIATANQGSEATYESGFVIDKFPISRPNLTFSTLTVSNMSPEDSSIYLCSAPGGQEHYGYTFGSGTRLTVV.

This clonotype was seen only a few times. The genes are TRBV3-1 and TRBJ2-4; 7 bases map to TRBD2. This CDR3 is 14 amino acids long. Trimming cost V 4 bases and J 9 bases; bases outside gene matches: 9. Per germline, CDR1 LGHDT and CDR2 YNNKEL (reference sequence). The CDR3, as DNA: TGTGCCAGCAGCCCGCTCGGCGGGGGAACCATTCAGTACTTC. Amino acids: CASSPLGGGTIQYF. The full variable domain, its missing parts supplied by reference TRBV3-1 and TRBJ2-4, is DTAVSQTPKYLVTQMGNDKSIKCEQNLGHDTMYWYKQDSKKFLKIMFSYNNKELIINETVPNRFSPKSPDKAHLNLHINSLELGDSAVYFCASSPLGGGTIQYFGAGTRLSVL.

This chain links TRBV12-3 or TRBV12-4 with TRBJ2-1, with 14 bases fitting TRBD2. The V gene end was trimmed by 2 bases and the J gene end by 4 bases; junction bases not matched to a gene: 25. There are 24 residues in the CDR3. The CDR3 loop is CASSLPGGKRSGTSGSFGYNEQFF. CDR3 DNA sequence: TGTGCCAGCAGTTTACCAGGGGGCAAGCGTTCTGGGACTAGCGGGAGCTTTGGGTACAATGAGCAGTTCTTC.

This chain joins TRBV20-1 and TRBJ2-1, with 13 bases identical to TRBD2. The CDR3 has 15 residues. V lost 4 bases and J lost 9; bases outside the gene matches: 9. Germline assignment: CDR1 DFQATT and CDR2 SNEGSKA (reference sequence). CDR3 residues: CSATLLAGGPGEQFF. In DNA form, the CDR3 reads TGCAGTGCTACCCTACTAGCGGGAGGGCCCGGTGAGCAGTTCTTC.

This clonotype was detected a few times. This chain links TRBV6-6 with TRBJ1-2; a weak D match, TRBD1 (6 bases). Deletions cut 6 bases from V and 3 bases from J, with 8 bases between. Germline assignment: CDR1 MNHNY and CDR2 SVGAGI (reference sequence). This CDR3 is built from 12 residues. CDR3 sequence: CASRQGDYGYTF. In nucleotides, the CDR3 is TGTGCCAGCAGACAGGGTGACTATGGCTACACCTTC.

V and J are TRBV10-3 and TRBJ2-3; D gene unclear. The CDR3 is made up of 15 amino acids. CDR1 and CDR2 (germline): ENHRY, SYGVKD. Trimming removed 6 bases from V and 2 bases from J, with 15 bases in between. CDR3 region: CAISPRSSHTDTQYF. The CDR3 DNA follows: TGTGCCATCAGCCCACGTAGTTCCCACACAGATACGCAGTATTTT.

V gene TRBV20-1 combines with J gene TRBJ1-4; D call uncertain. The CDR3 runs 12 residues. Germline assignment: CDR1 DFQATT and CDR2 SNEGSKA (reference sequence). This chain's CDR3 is CSPRGTNEKLFF. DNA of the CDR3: TGCAGCCCGCGCGGAACTAATGAAAAACTGTTTTTT.

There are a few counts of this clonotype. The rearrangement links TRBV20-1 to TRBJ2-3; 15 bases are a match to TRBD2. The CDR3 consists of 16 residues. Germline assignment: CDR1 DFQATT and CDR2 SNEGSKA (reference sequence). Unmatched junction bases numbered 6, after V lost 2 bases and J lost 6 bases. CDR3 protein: CSARRGTSGRLDTQYF. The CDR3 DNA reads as TGCAGTGCTAGACGAGGGACTAGCGGGAGGTTGGATACGCAGTATTTT.